Listed here is a single T cell receptor beta chain. Its cognate antigen is unknown. This CDR3 spans 14 amino acids. The V end was cut by 6 bases, the J end by 1 base, with 12 bases between. The germline V gene encodes CDR1 MNHEY and CDR2 SMNVEV (reference sequence). 60 Vbeta and 13 Jbeta primers were used in PCR. The table came from immunoSEQ multiplex PCR; TCRdb's copy has only in-frame clones and leaves some out. The sample includes around 150,000 clones, 80% seen only once; the top ten take about 4.4%. This record comes from a study of cytomegalovirus exposure and HLA in healthy donors. General observations from the study: It was reported that the classifier diagnosed cytomegalovirus status with high specificity and sensitivity in both the original and validation cohorts. Through in vitro validation, a few CMV-associated chains were shown to be specific for CMV antigens. Rarity marked most TCR sequences, yet some public TCRs occurred in many donors.

This donor's CMV serostatus is unrecorded. This TCR derives from a man aged 25 to 45 in good health. V usage is TRBV27 and J usage is TRBJ1-1; a weak D match, TRBD1 (5 bases). The sample was PBMCs. The CDR3 loop reads CASRYSGWNTEAFF. The CDR3 nucleotides read TGTGCCAGCAGGTACTCAGGGTGGAACACTGAAGCTTTCTTT.